This record concerns one T cell receptor (beta chain) sequence. V lost 4 bases, J lost 7 bases, and 3 bases stayed unmatched. The CDR3 runs 13 residues. Per germline, CDR1 SGHNT and CDR2 YYREEE (reference sequence). Patients were excluded because of uncontrolled infection, other autoimmune disease, pregnancy or lactation. Fresh peripheral blood, 9.5 to 10 ml of it, supplied the PBMCs. RNA transcripts yielded amplified TCR beta CDR3 regions. The primer set for the first-round RT-PCR of the TCR CDR3 was HTBI. TCRdb analysed the multiplex PCR reads with MiXCR anew, one entry per CDR3 protein. The data contain around 300,000 distinct CDR3 sequences, roughly 22% of them singletons. The data stem from a study of T cells in Graves' hyperthyroidism and ophthalmopathy. Study-wide context: The authors collected peripheral blood at initial diagnosis, before any treatment.

The TCR sequence derives from a man aged 25-45 years with Graves' ophthalmopathy. The gene calls are TRBV5-4 and TRBJ2-1, with 9 positions matching TRBD2. The sequenced sample was blood. The CDR3 here is CASSIAGVNEQFF. CDR3 DNA sequence: TGTGCCAGCAGCATAGCGGGAGTGAATGAGCAGTTCTTC.